This TCR beta chain was sequenced for a study of regulatory T cells in long-lasting Graves disease. Germline CDR1 and CDR2: SQVTM and ANQGSEA. This CDR3 is 11 amino acids long. Trimming took off 6 bases at V and 2 bases at J, with 7 bases between the two ends. Notes on this clonotype: Its target is not known.

Relying on iRepertoire HTBI primers and Arm-PCR of CDR3 regions, the team built TCR beta libraries. TCRdb re-derived calls from the multiplex PCR reads in MiXCR, one entry per CDR3 protein. The data show roughly 430,000 distinct CDR3 sequences, around 17% seen once. Points from the study as a whole: TCR diversity was lower in persistent than newly diagnosed Graves' disease.

Stated time point: newly diagnosed GD, antithyroid drugs for less than 3 months. Extracted RNA from PBMCs served as the source of the TCR library. Collection of peripheral blood (about 10 milliliters) was done using EDTA tubes. This sample was also put to use in a study of T cells in Graves' hyperthyroidism and ophthalmopathy.

The genes are TRBV29-1 and TRBJ2-5; D is unresolved. Sequenced here: peripheral blood mononuclear cells (PBMCs), sampled at new diagnosis, from a patient treated with antithyroid drugs. This clonotype was sampled from a woman aged 25-40 years with Graves disease. The CDR3 sequence is CSVSKQETQYF. CDR3 bases: TGCAGCGTCAGTAAACAAGAGACCCAGTACTTC. Drawing the rest from reference TRBV29-1 and TRBJ2-5, the complete variable domain is SAVISQKPSRDICQRGTSLTIQCQVDSQVTMMFWYRQQPGQSLTLIATANQGSEATYESGFVIDKFPISRPNLTFSTLTVSNMSPEDSSIYLCSVSKQETQYFGPGTRLLVL.